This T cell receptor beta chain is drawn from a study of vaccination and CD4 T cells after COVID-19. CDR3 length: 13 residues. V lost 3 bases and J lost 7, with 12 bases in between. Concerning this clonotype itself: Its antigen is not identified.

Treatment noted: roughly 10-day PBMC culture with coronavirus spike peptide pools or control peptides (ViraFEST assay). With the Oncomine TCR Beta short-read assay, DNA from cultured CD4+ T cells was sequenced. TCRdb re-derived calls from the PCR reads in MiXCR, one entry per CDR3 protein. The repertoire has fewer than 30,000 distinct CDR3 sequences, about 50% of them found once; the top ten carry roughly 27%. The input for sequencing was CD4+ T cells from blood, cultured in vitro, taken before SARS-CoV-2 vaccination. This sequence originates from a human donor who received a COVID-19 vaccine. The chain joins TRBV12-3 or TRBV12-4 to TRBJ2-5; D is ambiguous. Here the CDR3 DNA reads TGTGCCAGCAGTTTGGAGCTATCATGGACCCAGTACTTC. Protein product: CASSLELSWTQYF.